The 7 T cell receptor beta chains below were found in one sample sequenced in a study of molecular identifiers for immune sequencing clone quantification. A single record per CDR3 protein comes from TCRdb applying MiXCR to the PCR reads. The sample holds 350,000 or so distinct CDR3 sequences, about 21% seen once. The specimen was naive CD8+ T cells from blood, with Jurkat cell RNA spiked in. As to subset: FACS-sorted CD8+CD4-CCR7+CD45RA+ naive T cells. These receptors were taken from a human donor in good health. Some libraries in this study had Jurkat cell RNA spiked in.

CDR3 DNA: TGTGCCAGCAGTGACAGGGGGCGAACCTACGAGCAGTACTTC. Residues: CASSDRGRTYEQYF. This chain uses TRBV6-2 or TRBV6-3 with TRBJ2-7; 10 nucleotides agree with TRBD1. The ends lost 5 bases at V and 2 bases at J; junction bases unmatched: 3. Per the germline V gene, CDR1 is MNHEY and CDR2 is SVGEGT. This CDR3 comprises 14 residues.

This clonotype was seen at least ten times. The V gene is TRBV6-5, the J gene TRBJ2-5; 8 bases are shared with TRBD1. This CDR3 is 15 amino acids long. Looked up from germline, CDR1 is MNHEY and CDR2 is SVGAGI. The V and J ends lost 5 bases and 2 bases, in that order; junction bases with no gene match: 7. This chain's CDR3 is CASSDRDRQQETQYF. The CDR3 bases are TGTGCCAGCAGTGACCGGGACAGGCAGCAAGAGACCCAGTACTTC.

Ten or more counts support this clonotype. J is TRBJ2-3 and V is TRBV25-1, with no clear D. Per germline, CDR1 MGHDK and CDR2 SYGVNS. The V and J ends lost 4 bases and 0 bases respectively, with 8 bases between them. CDR3 length equals 14 residues. The CDR3 loop reads CASSGYRSTDTQYF. The CDR3 nucleotides read TGTGCCAGCAGTGGTTATAGGAGCACAGATACGCAGTATTTT.

The V and J genes are TRBV4-1 and TRBJ1-1, with D possibly matching TRBD1 (6 bases). The CDR3 loop spans 15 amino acids. With 4 bases removed from V and 0 bases from J, the gap between germline ends came to 12 bases. Germline assignment: CDR1 MGHRA and CDR2 YSYEKL. CDR3 nucleotide sequence: TGCGCCAGCAGCCCCGAGCGGGGGCTGAACACTGAAGCTTTCTTT. Its translation: CASSPERGLNTEAFF.

This clonotype came up many times. The rearrangement joins TRBV30 to TRBJ1-1; no firm D call. The V gene lost 2 bases and the J gene lost 5 bases, with 6 bases spanning the gap. The length of the CDR3 is 11 residues. Germline loops: CDR1 GTSNPN, CDR2 SVGIG (reference sequence). The CDR3: CAWSPGTEAFF. CDR3 bases: TGTGCCTGGAGTCCAGGTACTGAAGCTTTCTTT.

As regards this clonotype: A read error may be the cause here, since a much bigger clone is one base away. The J gene is TRBJ2-7, the V gene TRBV4-1; D unresolved. Germline V CDR1 and CDR2: MGHRA, YSYEKL. Trimming removed 8 bases from V and 3 bases from J, with 14 bases in between. CDR3 size: 13 residues. The CDR3 sequence is CASGRIFNYEQYF. CDR3 DNA: TGCGCCAGCGGCCGGATTTTTAACTACGAGCAGTACTTC.

In its sample, this clonotype was seen many times. The chain has TRBV21-1 and TRBJ2-7. TRBV21-1 is reported as a pseudogene. CDR3 size: 11 residues. For the CDR3, the DNA is TGTGCCAGCAGCAAAGGGTCCGAGCAGTACTTC. Translating gives CASSKGSEQYF.